This is a list of T cell receptor beta chains from one sample in a study of blood T cell repertoires in COVID-19. The data were produced by immunoSEQ multiplex PCR, yet TCRdb's version contains in-frame clones alone and is incomplete. This table holds approximately 240,000 clones, 70% to 90% found once. Sequencing was done on a sample of peripheral blood. These TCRs come from a woman aged 40 to 50 who had recovered from COVID-19. CDR3s include the opening cysteine and the closing phenylalanine or tryptophan. A D gene is named only where the DNA matches it firmly. Size is omitted from some rows. Given values are once, few, many or a class for expanded clones.

>TRBJ2-1|TRBV9|-|TRBD1
CASSVARGSVYNEQFF
TGTGCCAGCAGCGTAGCCAGGGGGTCGGTCTACAATGAGCAGTTCTTC
>TRBJ1-5|TRBV6-2/TRBV6-3|-|-
CASSYEIGQPQHF
TGTGCCAGCAGTTACGAAATCGGGCAGCCCCAGCATTTT
>TRBJ2-7|TRBV18|-|TRBD1
CASSHPGQGAYEQYF
TGTGCCAGCTCACATCCGGGACAGGGAGCCTACGAGCAGTACTTC
>TRBJ1-5|TRBV2|many|-
CASRTRQDSNQPQHF
TGTGCCAGCAGAACTAGACAGGATAGCAATCAGCCCCAGCATTTT
>TRBJ1-2|TRBV5-1|-|TRBD1
CASSWGQGGDGYTF
TGCGCCAGCAGCTGGGGACAGGGGGGCGATGGCTACACCTTC
>TRBJ1-6|TRBV30|-|-
CAWSVRTAGSSYNSPLHF
TGTGCCTGGAGTGTAAGGACAGCCGGAAGCTCCTATAATTCACCCCTCCACTTT
>TRBJ1-2|TRBV10-3|-|TRBD1
CAISREGAMHGYTF
TGTGCCATCAGTAGAGAGGGGGCCATGCATGGCTACACCTTC
>TRBJ1-6|TRBV19|-|-
CASSHGGYNSPLHF
TGTGCCAGTAGTCACGGAGGCTATAATTCACCCCTCCACTTT
>TRBJ2-6|TRBV15|-|TRBD2
CATSRVTGGFGANVLTF
TGTGCCACCAGCAGAGTCACGGGAGGGTTTGGGGCCAACGTCCTGACTTTC
>TRBJ1-3|TRBV5-6|-|-
CASSWTPSGNTIYF
TGTGCCAGCAGCTGGACACCCTCTGGAAACACCATATATTTT
>TRBJ2-5|TRBV19|-|-
CASRPRDTIQETQYF
TGTGCCAGTAGACCCCGGGACACCATCCAAGAGACCCAGTACTTC
>TRBJ2-3|TRBV11-2|-|TRBD2
CASSLKGTGTSGTDTQYF
TGTGCCAGCAGCTTAAAAGGCACTGGGACTAGCGGCACAGATACGCAGTATTTT
>TRBJ2-7|TRBV28|-|-
CASSFPQGPEQYF
TGTGCCAGCAGTTTCCCACAGGGTCCCGAGCAGTACTTC
>TRBJ2-3|TRBV27|-|-
CASSPGLDTQYF
TGTGCCAGCAGCCCCGGACTGGATACGCAGTATTTT
>TRBJ2-3|TRBV4-2|-|TRBD1
CASSLEQGAVTDTQYF
TGTGCCAGCAGCCTTGAACAGGGGGCTGTGACAGATACGCAGTATTTT
>TRBJ1-5|TRBV27|-|-
CASQHQGLGQPQHF
TGTGCCAGCCAACACCAGGGGCTAGGTCAGCCCCAGCATTTT
>TRBJ1-2|TRBV18|-|TRBD1
CASSPGDRTNYGYTF
TGTGCCAGCTCACCTGGGGACAGAACTAACTATGGCTACACCTTC
>TRBJ2-7|TRBV9|-|TRBD2
CASSVGAPTSGAQYEQYF
TGTGCCAGCAGCGTAGGGGCGCCGACTAGCGGGGCCCAATACGAGCAGTACTTC
>TRBJ2-1|TRBV4-3|-|TRBD2
CASSPDLRGVYNEQFF
TGCGCCAGCAGCCCCGACCTCCGGGGGGTATACAATGAGCAGTTCTTC
>TRBJ2-3|TRBV6-5|once|TRBD1
CASTVETGFADTQYF
TGTGCCAGCACGGTCGAGACAGGGTTCGCAGATACGCAGTATTTT
>TRBJ2-3|TRBV28|-|TRBD2
CASSSSSGGYTDTQYF
TGTGCCAGCAGTTCGTCTAGCGGGGGCTACACAGATACGCAGTATTTT
>TRBJ1-2|TRBV18|once|-
CASSPDQVSNYGYTF
TGTGCCAGCTCACCCGACCAGGTGTCGAACTATGGCTACACCTTC
>TRBJ1-1|TRBV28|-|-
CASSLLGSTMNTEAFF
TGTGCCAGCAGTTTGTTGGGTAGCACAATGAACACTGAAGCTTTCTTT
>TRBJ2-5|TRBV7-2|-|-
CASSLGGAPQETQYF
TGTGCCAGCAGCTTAGGGGGCGCCCCACAAGAGACCCAGTACTTC
>TRBJ1-3|TRBV28|-|-
CASRTGGNTIYF
TGTGCCAGTAGGACGGGAGGAAACACCATATATTTT
>TRBJ1-2|TRBV4-2|-|TRBD1
CASRPDLTGGGGSHYGYTF
TGTGCCAGCAGGCCAGACCTTACAGGGGGCGGGGGATCTCACTATGGCTACACCTTC
>TRBJ2-7|TRBV6-2/TRBV6-3|once|-
CASSYHLRQSSPYEQYF
TGTGCCAGCAGTTACCACCTAAGACAGTCGAGCCCCTACGAGCAGTACTTC
>TRBJ1-6|TRBV6-5|-|-
CASSYSAGNSPLHF
TGTGCCAGCAGTTACTCGGCAGGGAACTCACCCCTCCACTTT
>TRBJ2-3|TRBV11-2|once|-
CASSLEGRRPVEYF
TGTGCCAGCAGCTTAGAGGGAAGGAGGCCAGTCGAGTATTTT
>TRBJ1-5|TRBV12-3/TRBV12-4|-|TRBD1
CASSGQGNQPQHF
TGTGCCAGCAGTGGACAGGGCAATCAGCCCCAGCATTTT
>TRBJ1-2|TRBV5-1|-|TRBD1
CASSLAPGQADGYTF
TGCGCCAGCAGCTTGGCACCGGGACAGGCCGATGGCTACACCTTC
>TRBJ2-5|TRBV28|few|-
CASSLFARGQETQYF
TGTGCCAGCAGTTTATTCGCCCGGGGTCAAGAGACCCAGTACTTC
>TRBJ2-1|TRBV13|-|TRBD2
CASSLGLSGKFF
TGTGCCAGCAGCTTAGGTTTGAGCGGGAAGTTCTTC
>TRBJ1-1|TRBV2|-|-
CASSGGPGEAFF
TGTGCCAGCAGTGGAGGGCCTGGTGAAGCTTTCTTT
>TRBJ2-3|TRBV30|-|-
CASHFGTDTQYF
TGTGCCAGTCATTTCGGGACAGATACGCAGTATTTT
>TRBJ1-2|TRBV20-1|-|TRBD1
CSASRDRDNYGYTF
TGCAGTGCTAGTCGGGACAGGGATAACTATGGCTACACCTTC
>TRBJ1-1|TRBV3-1/TRBV3-2|-|TRBD1
CASSQSTGTMNTEAFF
TGTGCCAGCAGCCAGTCGACAGGGACGATGAACACTGAAGCTTTCTTT
>TRBJ2-5|TRBV18|once|-
CASSPQQGPETQYF
TGTGCCAGCTCACCTCAACAGGGCCCAGAGACCCAGTACTTC
>TRBJ1-5|TRBV12-3/TRBV12-4|-|-
CASSLANQPQHF
TGTGCCAGCAGTTTGGCCAATCAGCCCCAGCATTTT
>TRBJ1-5|TRBV28|once|-
CASSFRVGQPQHF
TGTGCCAGCAGTTTCAGGGTAGGTCAGCCCCAGCATTTT
>TRBJ2-2|TRBV5-1|-|-
CASSLQVPSNTGELFF
TGCGCCAGCAGCTTGCAGGTTCCCTCGAACACCGGGGAGCTGTTTTTT
>TRBJ2-1|TRBV19|-|TRBD2
CASSSSRLAFFYNEQFF
TGTGCCAGTAGTAGTTCGCGACTAGCGTTTTTCTACAATGAGCAGTTCTTC
>TRBJ1-2|TRBV25-1|-|TRBD1
CASSLQGAQGYTF
TGTGCCAGCAGTCTCCAGGGGGCGCAAGGCTACACCTTC
>TRBJ2-1|TRBV4-1|-|TRBD2
CASSQGGPQRHSGGLWYNEQFF
TGCGCCAGCAGCCAAGGGGGACCCCAGCGTCATAGCGGGGGCCTTTGGTACAATGAGCAGTTCTTC
>TRBJ2-7|TRBV7-2|-|-
CASSRGGTGSYEQYF
TGTGCCAGCAGCCGGGGGGGGACAGGGTCCTACGAGCAGTACTTC
>TRBJ2-7|TRBV19|-|TRBD1
CASSTPGQFSYEQYF
TGTGCCAGTAGTACACCGGGACAGTTTTCCTACGAGCAGTACTTC
>TRBJ1-6|TRBV29-1|-|TRBD1
CSVAIGGRDSPLHF
TGCAGCGTTGCTATAGGGGGCCGAGATTCACCCCTCCACTTT
>TRBJ2-1|TRBV7-8|-|-
CASTPRGNSGSYNEQFF
TGTGCCAGCACGCCCCGGGGGAATAGCGGCTCCTACAATGAGCAGTTCTTC
>TRBJ1-1|TRBV2|-|-
CASRSDRLNTEAFF
TGTGCCAGCAGATCGGACAGATTGAACACTGAAGCTTTCTTT
>TRBJ2-5|TRBV5-8|-|-
CASSLRGETQYF
TGTGCCAGCAGCTTGCGGGGGGAGACCCAGTACTTC
>TRBJ2-7|TRBV12-5|-|TRBD1
CASGLPGQGIRNEQYF
TGTGCTAGTGGTTTGCCGGGACAGGGTATTAGGAACGAGCAGTACTTC
>TRBJ1-4|TRBV4-3|-|TRBD1
CASSQDPTGTGNEKLFF
TGCGCCAGCAGCCAAGATCCCACCGGGACAGGGAATGAAAAACTGTTTTTT